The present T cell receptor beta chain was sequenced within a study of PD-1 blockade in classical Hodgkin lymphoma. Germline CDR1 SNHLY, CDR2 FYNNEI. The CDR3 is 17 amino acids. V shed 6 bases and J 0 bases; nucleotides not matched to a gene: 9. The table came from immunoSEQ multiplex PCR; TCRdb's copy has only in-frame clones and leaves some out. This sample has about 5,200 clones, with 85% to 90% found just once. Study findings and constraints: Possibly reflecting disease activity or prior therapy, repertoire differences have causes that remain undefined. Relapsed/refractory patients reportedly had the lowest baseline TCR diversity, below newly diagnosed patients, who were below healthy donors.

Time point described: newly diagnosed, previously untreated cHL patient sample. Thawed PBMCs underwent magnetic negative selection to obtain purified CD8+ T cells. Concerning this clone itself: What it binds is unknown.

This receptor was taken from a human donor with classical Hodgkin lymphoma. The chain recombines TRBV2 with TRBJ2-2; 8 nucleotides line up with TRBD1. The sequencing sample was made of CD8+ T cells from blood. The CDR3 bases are TGTGCCAGCAGGACGGACAGGGAGACGTCGAACACCGGGGAGCTGTTTTTT. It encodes CASRTDRETSNTGELFF. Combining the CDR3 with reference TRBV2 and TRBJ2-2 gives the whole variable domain EPEVTQTPSHQVTQMGQEVILRCVPISNHLYFYWYRQILGQKVEFLVSFYNNEISEKSEIFDDQFSVERPDGSNFTLKIRSTKLEDSAMYFCASRTDRETSNTGELFFGEGSRLTVL.